What follows describes a single T cell receptor (beta chain). This entry is derived from a study of T cells expressing NK-cell markers. Turning to the study itself: Eight donors were sequenced, seven testing HCMV-seropositive and one testing seronegative.

From its re-call of the 5' RACE reads, TCRdb lists each CDR3 protein once, without DNA. The sample has some 150,000 distinct CDR3 sequences. Material for sequencing was blood T cells: a sorted CD56 or NKG2C T cell subset, CD4+ or CD8+ T cells, or bulk PBMC T cells (not recorded which). The TCR sequence derives from a woman aged 45-65 years in good health.

The CDR3 region is CSVEDGQGDTEAFF. This sequence joins TRBV29-1 and TRBJ1-1; TCRdb's assignment of TRBD1 cannot be checked, as there is no DNA. Germline V gene sequence: CDR1 SQVTM, CDR2 ANQGSEA. The CDR3 has 14 amino acids.